Sequencing of this T cell receptor beta chain was carried out in a study of cytomegalovirus exposure and HLA in healthy donors. General study findings and limits: Later, an analysis showed that TCR beta chains associated with HLA were more clonally expanded than others that were equally common.

The study ran its PCR with 60 Vbeta and 13 Jbeta primers. The table came from immunoSEQ multiplex PCR; TCRdb's copy has only in-frame clones and leaves some out. Among fewer than 100,000 clones listed, approximately 71% were seen once. This clone occurred a few times. Its antigen remains unknown. Trimming took off 1 base at V and 8 bases at J, with 14 bases between the two ends. The germline gives CDR1 KGHSH, CDR2 LQKENI. This CDR3 is built from 14 residues. What was sequenced was PBMCs. V and J are TRBV18 and TRBJ1-2; D is possibly TRBD1 (5 bases). The origin of this receptor is a female donor in good health and CMV-seronegative. The CDR3 bases are TGTGCCAGCTCACCACAGGGGTCCCTCATAGGCTACACCTTC. This encodes CASSPQGSLIGYTF.